This T cell receptor (beta chain) originates from a study of regulatory T cells in long-lasting Graves disease. For the study at large: Patients met the persistent Graves' disease definition after over 5 years of antithyroid drugs with positive TSH receptor antibodies. Study results and caveats: Reduced TCR diversity was observed in persistent Graves' patients versus newly diagnosed patients. Thyroid tissue went unexamined; only peripheral blood was analyzed.

CDR1 is MNHEY and CDR2 is SVGAGI in the germline V gene. CDR3 size: 15 residues. The germline V and J ends were trimmed by 2 bases and 1 base, with 9 bases remaining between them. Time point specified: persistent/refractory GD, antithyroid drugs over 5 years with positive TRAb. There was RNA extracted from PBMCs, and the TCR library was made from it. This clonotype has at least ten counts. Its antigen is unknown. According to the study, TCR beta libraries were built with iRepertoire HTBI primers and CDR3-region Arm-PCR. MiXCR, run by TCRdb on the multiplex PCR reads, gives a single entry per CDR3 protein. The data contain roughly 490,000 distinct CDR3 sequences, roughly 22% of them seen just once; the ten biggest clones take up around 12%.

Specimen: peripheral blood mononuclear cells (PBMCs), collected when the disease was refractory, from a patient treated with antithyroid drugs. The V call is TRBV6-5, the J call TRBJ1-5, with D hard to call. This sequence originates from a female donor with Graves disease. The CDR3 spells CASSYGRASNQPQHF. CDR3 nucleotides: TGTGCCAGCAGTTACGGTCGGGCGAGCAATCAGCCCCAGCATTTT.